The rows below give T cell receptor beta chains drawn from one sample of a study of T cell responses to AZD1222 COVID-19 vaccine. The protocol was immunoSEQ multiplex PCR, while the TCRdb copy is restricted to in-frame clones and leaves out a portion. The table includes just under 150,000 clones, approximately 91% detected once. The specimen comprised peripheral blood, sampled 28 days after the second dose of the MenACWY control vaccine. The receptors were gathered from an adult who received the MenACWY meningococcal vaccine as a control. Each CDR3 is given with its conserved first and last residue. D genes are given only for firm matches.

V: TRBV11-3; D: -; CDR3: CASSSHQIAYEQFF
V: TRBV28; D: -; CDR3: CASKPGTPHQPQHF
V: TRBV19; D: TRBD1; CDR3: CASSRTGKNTEAFF
V: TRBV7-2; D: -; CDR3: CASSLAPTAYGYTF
V: TRBV6-1; D: -; CDR3: CASSEIATGSYGYTF
V: TRBV20-1; D: TRBD2; CDR3: CSASRREASRDEQFF
V: TRBV5-6; D: -; CDR3: CASSQGHNQPQHF
V: TRBV7-2; D: -; CDR3: CASSFDPTYEQYF
V: TRBV9; D: TRBD2; CDR3: CASSPRTSGGPEQFF
V: TRBV29-1; D: -; CDR3: CSVEDPQQVYHGYTF
V: TRBV11-3; D: -; CDR3: CASSPGDAWSAGANVLTF
V: TRBV6-5; D: -; CDR3: CASIRTVNTEAFF
V: TRBV10-3; D: -; CDR3: CAISESGTMNTEAFF
V: TRBV7-3; D: -; CDR3: CASSLLAVPTYEQYF
V: TRBV3-1/TRBV3-2; D: -; CDR3: CASSLSATNYGYTF
V: TRBV29-1; D: -; CDR3: CSVTLGTPQSGQYF
V: TRBV28; D: -; CDR3: CASSFSPSGKETQYF
V: TRBV6-4; D: -; CDR3: CASRGGGGEAFF
V: TRBV28; D: -; CDR3: CANSARGRIFEDYTF
V: TRBV7-6; D: TRBD2; CDR3: CASSLPPGLQSSDEQFF
V: TRBV18; D: -; CDR3: CASSGFLDLDGYTF
V: TRBV6-2/TRBV6-3; D: TRBD1; CDR3: CASSPATRGHGSEAFF
V: TRBV2; D: -; CDR3: CASRGRVNEKLFF
V: TRBV3-1/TRBV3-2; D: TRBD1; CDR3: CASSQGSGQGNQPQHF
V: TRBV19; D: TRBD1; CDR3: CASSPTGSVGYTF
V: TRBV11-3; D: -; CDR3: CASSLFSGNTIYF
V: TRBV29-1; D: -; CDR3: CSVGMTAQETQYF
V: TRBV14; D: -; CDR3: CASSGFRTWAGYTF
V: TRBV7-3; D: TRBD2; CDR3: CASSLSGRAFETQYF
V: TRBV12-5; D: -; CDR3: CASGLDGYTGELFF
V: TRBV19; D: -; CDR3: CASSRGSYEQYF
V: TRBV9; D: -; CDR3: CASSVGDTQYF
V: TRBV19; D: TRBD1; CDR3: CASSIGRTGSTYNEQFF
V: TRBV5-1; D: -; CDR3: CASSPSPGQPYEQYF
V: TRBV28; D: TRBD2; CDR3: CASSLRTSGRLTDTQYF
V: TRBV30; D: TRBD1; CDR3: CACPGTGPTGELFF
V: TRBV25-1; D: -; CDR3: CASSEGVIRAEAFF
V: TRBV15; D: TRBD1; CDR3: CATRSGQGDYGYTF
V: TRBV7-8; D: -; CDR3: CASSSGLRNQPQHF
V: TRBV30; D: TRBD1; CDR3: CAWSRDRGIGEQYF
V: TRBV30; D: -; CDR3: CAWSTGKAGNTIYF
V: TRBV5-4; D: -; CDR3: CASSLDGGSTATQYF